These T cell receptor beta chains were read from a single sample in a study of blood T cell repertoires in COVID-19. Only in-frame clones appear in the TCRdb table, and some are missing; sequencing was by immunoSEQ multiplex PCR. The sample holds roughly 150,000 clones, roughly three quarters seen once. Source material: peripheral blood. The receptors originated from a man aged 60 to 69 with acute or convalescent COVID-19. CDR3s include the opening cysteine and the closing phenylalanine or tryptophan. Fields, in order: CDR3 length, clone size, V gene, D gene, J gene, CDR3 protein, CDR3 DNA. The D gene is left open where the match is weak. A clone size is listed for some rows: how often the clone was seen (once, few, many), or a class if it is expanded.

15,-,TRBV5-1,TRBD1,TRBJ1-1,CASSLETGGEGEAFF,TGCGCCAGCAGCTTGGAAACAGGGGGCGAAGGAGAAGCTTTCTTT
10,-,TRBV10-3,TRBD1,TRBJ1-1,CAIGRQGAFF,TGTGCCATCGGACGACAGGGAGCTTTCTTT
15,-,TRBV7-8,TRBD1,TRBJ2-3,CASSLRTGGTDTQYF,TGTGCCAGCAGCTTAAGGACAGGGGGCACAGATACGCAGTATTTT
15,-,TRBV2,TRBD1,TRBJ1-4,CASSTTGGRYEKLFF,TGTGCCAGCAGTACCACAGGGGGGAGGTATGAAAAACTGTTTTTT
15,-,TRBV27,-,TRBJ2-1,CASSLSLLANNEQFF,TGTGCCAGCAGTTTATCGTTGCTAGCCAACAATGAGCAGTTCTTC
13,many,TRBV10-3,TRBD1,TRBJ2-2,CASGQGDTGELFF,TGTGCCAGTGGACAGGGAGACACCGGGGAGCTGTTTTTT
15,once,TRBV28,-,TRBJ1-1,CASSPPGEGDTEAFF,TGTGCCAGCAGTCCCCCAGGGGAAGGGGACACTGAAGCTTTCTTT
16,-,TRBV11-2,TRBD2,TRBJ2-7,CASSLSTSGTTYEQYF,TGTGCCAGCAGCTTATCCACTAGCGGGACGACCTACGAGCAGTACTTC
12,-,TRBV18,-,TRBJ2-1,CASSSQYNEQFF,TGTGCCAGCTCATCCCAGTACAATGAGCAGTTCTTC
14,few,TRBV28,-,TRBJ1-6,CASTPGSSHSPLHF,TGTGCCAGCACTCCCGGGTCCTCCCATTCACCCCTCCACTTT
13,-,TRBV29-1,-,TRBJ1-1,CSVTRRTAGEAFF,TGCAGCGTTACCCGGCGGACGGCGGGGGAAGCTTTCTTT
15,-,TRBV4-1,-,TRBJ2-7,CASRLVGGESYEQYF,TGCGCCAGCAGGCTGGTGGGAGGAGAATCCTACGAGCAGTACTTC